The rows below give T cell receptor beta chains drawn from one sample of a study of blood T cell repertoires in COVID-19. TCRdb's copy holds only in-frame clones and misses some; the assay was immunoSEQ multiplex PCR. The sample includes 200,000 to 250,000 clones, more than 75% seen only once; the top ten take 4.3%. Source material: PBMCs or T cells enriched from blood (not recorded which). The receptors originated from a man between 25 and 39 years old with acute COVID-19. Both conserved end residues are part of each CDR3. The D gene is left open where the match is weak. Clone size appears in some rows only: once, few, many, or a class for an expanded clone.

TRBD2 TRBJ2-1 TRBV6-5 - CASSYRTSGGYNEQFF TGTGCCAGCAGTTATAGGACTAGCGGGGGCTACAATGAGCAGTTCTTC
- TRBJ1-1 TRBV19 - CADGTEAFF TGTGCCGACGGGACTGAAGCTTTCTTT
TRBD1 TRBJ1-5 TRBV7-6 - CASSQGQGSHQPQHF TGTGCCAGCAGCCAGGGACAGGGGTCCCACCAGCCCCAGCATTTT
- TRBJ2-2 TRBV9 - CASSPPLTGELFF TGTGCCAGCAGCCCCCCTCTTACCGGGGAGCTGTTTTTT
TRBD1 TRBJ2-7 TRBV27 - CASSLTGTGGFEQYF TGTGCCAGCAGTTTAACCGGGACAGGGGGATTTGAGCAGTACTTC
- TRBJ1-4 TRBV6-8 - CASSSGIGTNEKLFF TGTGCCAGCAGTTCCGGGATTGGCACTAATGAAAAACTGTTTTTT
- TRBJ1-2 TRBV25-1 - CASSEFGRENSGYTF TGTGCCAGCAGTGAATTTGGCAGGGAAAATTCGGGCTACACCTTC
- TRBJ1-6 TRBV27 - CASSLGSAGRGPLHF TGTGCCAGCAGCCTTGGGTCGGCAGGGAGGGGACCCCTCCACTTT
TRBD1 TRBJ1-1 TRBV18 - CASSPLKLGTGKFGTEAFF TGTGCCAGCTCACCACTAAAACTCGGGACAGGTAAATTTGGCACTGAAGCTTTCTTT
TRBD1 TRBJ1-1 TRBV12-3/TRBV12-4 once CASGQGVNTEAFF TGTGCCAGCGGACAGGGCGTGAACACTGAAGCTTTCTTT
- TRBJ2-1 TRBV7-6 - CASSLQTLPYNEQFF TGTGCCAGCAGCTTGCAAACATTACCTTACAATGAGCAGTTCTTC